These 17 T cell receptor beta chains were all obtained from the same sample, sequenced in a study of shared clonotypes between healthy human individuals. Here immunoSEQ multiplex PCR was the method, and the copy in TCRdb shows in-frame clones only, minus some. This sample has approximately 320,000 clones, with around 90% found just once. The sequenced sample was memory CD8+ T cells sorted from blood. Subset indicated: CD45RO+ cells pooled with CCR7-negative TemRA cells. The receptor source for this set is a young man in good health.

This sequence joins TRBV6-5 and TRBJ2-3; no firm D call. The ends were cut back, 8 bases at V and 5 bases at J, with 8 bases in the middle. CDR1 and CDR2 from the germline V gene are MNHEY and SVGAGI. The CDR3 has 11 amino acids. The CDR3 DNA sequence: TGTGCCAGCGCGGACCGAGATACGCAGTATTTT. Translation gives CASADRDTQYF.

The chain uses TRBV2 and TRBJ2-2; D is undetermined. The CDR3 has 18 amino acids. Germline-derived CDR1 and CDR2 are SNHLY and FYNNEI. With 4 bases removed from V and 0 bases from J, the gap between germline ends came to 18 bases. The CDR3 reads CASSGVSDWGTNTGELFF. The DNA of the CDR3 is TGTGCCAGCAGTGGGGTTAGTGATTGGGGAACGAACACCGGGGAGCTGTTTTTT.

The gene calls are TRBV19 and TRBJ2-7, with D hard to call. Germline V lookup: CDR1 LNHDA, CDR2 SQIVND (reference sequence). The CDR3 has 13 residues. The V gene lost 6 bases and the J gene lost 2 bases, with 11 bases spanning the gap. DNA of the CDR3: TGTGCCAGTAGAGCCGGGTTCCCCTACGAGCAGTACTTC. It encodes CASRAGFPYEQYF. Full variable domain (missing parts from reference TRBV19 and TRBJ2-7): DGGITQSPKYLFRKEGQNVTLSCEQNLNHDAMYWYRQDPGQGLRLIYYSQIVNDFQKGDIAEGYSVSREKKESFPLTVTSAQKNPTAFYLCASRAGFPYEQYFGPGTRLTVT.

This CDR3 reads CASSLSASLEQYF. In nucleotides, the CDR3 is TGTGCCAGCAGTTTATCGGCGAGCCTCGAGCAGTACTTC. V usage is TRBV27 and J usage is TRBJ2-7; the D is unclear. V lost 0 bases and J lost 6, with 9 bases in between. CDR1 is MNHEY and CDR2 is SMNVEV in the germline V gene (reference sequence). CDR3 length: 13 residues.

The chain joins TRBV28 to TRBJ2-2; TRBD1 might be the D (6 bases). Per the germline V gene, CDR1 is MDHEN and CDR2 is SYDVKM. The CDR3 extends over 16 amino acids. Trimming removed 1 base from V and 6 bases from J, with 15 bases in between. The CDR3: CASSLYRGNWPGELFF. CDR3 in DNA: TGTGCCAGCAGTTTATATAGGGGGAATTGGCCCGGGGAGCTGTTTTTT.

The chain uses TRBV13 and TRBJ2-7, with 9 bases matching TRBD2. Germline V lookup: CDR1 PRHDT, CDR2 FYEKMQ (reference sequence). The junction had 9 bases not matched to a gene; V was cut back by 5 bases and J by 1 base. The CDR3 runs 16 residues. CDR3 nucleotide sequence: TGTGCCAGCAGCACCCTCACAGCGGGGGGTTCCTACGAGCAGTACTTC. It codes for CASSTLTAGGSYEQYF.

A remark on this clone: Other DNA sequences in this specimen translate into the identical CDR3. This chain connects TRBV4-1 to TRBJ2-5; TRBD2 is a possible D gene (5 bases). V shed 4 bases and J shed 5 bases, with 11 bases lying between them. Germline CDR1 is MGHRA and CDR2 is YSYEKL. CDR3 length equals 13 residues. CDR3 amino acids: CASSPWELETQYF. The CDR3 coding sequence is TGCGCCAGCAGCCCGTGGGAGCTGGAGACCCAGTACTTC.

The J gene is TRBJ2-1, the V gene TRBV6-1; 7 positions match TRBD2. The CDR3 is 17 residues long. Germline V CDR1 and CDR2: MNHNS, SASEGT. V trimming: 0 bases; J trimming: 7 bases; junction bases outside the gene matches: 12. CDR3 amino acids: CASSEALDFIAGNEQFF. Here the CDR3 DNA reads TGTGCCAGCAGTGAAGCTCTAGACTTTATAGCGGGTAATGAGCAGTTCTTC.

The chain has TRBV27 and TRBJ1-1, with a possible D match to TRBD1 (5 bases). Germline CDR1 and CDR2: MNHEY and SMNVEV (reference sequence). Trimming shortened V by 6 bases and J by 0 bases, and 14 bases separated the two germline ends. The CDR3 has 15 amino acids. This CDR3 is CASRSGTGMNTEAFF. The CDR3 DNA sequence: TGTGCCAGCAGATCCGGGACGGGGATGAACACTGAAGCTTTCTTT.

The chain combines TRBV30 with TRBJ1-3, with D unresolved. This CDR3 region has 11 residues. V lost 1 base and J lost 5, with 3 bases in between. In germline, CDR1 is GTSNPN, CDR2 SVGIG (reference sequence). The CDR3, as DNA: TGTGCCTGGAGTGACCGAAACACCATATATTTT. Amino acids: CAWSDRNTIYF.

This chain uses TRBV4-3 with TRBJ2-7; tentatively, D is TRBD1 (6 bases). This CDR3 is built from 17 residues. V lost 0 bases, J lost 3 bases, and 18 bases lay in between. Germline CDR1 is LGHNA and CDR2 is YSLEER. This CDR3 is CASSQDVVTEGGYEQYF. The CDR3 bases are TGCGCCAGCAGCCAAGACGTGGTAACGGAAGGGGGCTACGAGCAGTACTTC.

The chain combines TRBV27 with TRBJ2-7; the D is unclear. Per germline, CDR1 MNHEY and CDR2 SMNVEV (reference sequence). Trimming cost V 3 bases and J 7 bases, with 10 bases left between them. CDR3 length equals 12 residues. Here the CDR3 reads CASSFGNKEQYF. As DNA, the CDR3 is TGTGCCAGCAGTTTTGGGAACAAGGAGCAGTACTTC.

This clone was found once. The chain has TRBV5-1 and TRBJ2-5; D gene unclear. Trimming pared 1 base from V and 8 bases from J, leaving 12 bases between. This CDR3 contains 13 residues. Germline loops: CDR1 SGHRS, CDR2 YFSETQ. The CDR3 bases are TGCGCCAGCAGCTTGTGGTCCCGCGATACCCAGTACTTC. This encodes CASSLWSRDTQYF.

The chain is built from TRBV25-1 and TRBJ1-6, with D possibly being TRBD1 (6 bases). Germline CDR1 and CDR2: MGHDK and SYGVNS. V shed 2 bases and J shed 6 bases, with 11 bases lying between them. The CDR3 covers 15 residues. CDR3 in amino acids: CASSETARGNSPLHF. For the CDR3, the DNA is TGTGCCAGCAGTGAAACGGCCAGGGGTAATTCACCCCTCCACTTT.

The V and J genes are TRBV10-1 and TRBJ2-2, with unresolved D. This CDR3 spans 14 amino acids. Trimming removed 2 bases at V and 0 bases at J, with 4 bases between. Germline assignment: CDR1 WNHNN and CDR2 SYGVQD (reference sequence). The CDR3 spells CASSELPNTGELFF. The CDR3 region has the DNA TGCGCCAGCAGTGAGCTGCCGAACACCGGGGAGCTGTTTTTT.

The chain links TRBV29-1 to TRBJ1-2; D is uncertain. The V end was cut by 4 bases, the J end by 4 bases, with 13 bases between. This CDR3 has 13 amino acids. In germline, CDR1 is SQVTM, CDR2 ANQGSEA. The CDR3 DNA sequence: TGCAGCGTTGTCCCGGACGGACCCTATGGCTACACCTTC. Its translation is CSVVPDGPYGYTF.

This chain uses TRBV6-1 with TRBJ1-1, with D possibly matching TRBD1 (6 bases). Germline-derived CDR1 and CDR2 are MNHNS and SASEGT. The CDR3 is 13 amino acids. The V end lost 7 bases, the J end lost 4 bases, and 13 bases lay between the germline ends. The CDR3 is CASNTGKSTEAFF. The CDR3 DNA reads TGTGCCAGCAACACAGGGAAGTCCACTGAAGCTTTCTTT.